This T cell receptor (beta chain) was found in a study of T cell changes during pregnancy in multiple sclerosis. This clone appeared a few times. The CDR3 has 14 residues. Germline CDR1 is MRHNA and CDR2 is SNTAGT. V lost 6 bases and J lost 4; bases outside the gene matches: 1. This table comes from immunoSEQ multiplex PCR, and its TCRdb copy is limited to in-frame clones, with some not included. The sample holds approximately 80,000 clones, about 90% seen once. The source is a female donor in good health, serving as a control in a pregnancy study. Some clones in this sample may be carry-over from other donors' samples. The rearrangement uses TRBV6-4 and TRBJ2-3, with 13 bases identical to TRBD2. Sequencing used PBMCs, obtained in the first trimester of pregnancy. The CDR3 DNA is TGTGCCAGCAGCGGGACTAGCGGGGCAGATACGCAGTATTTT. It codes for CASSGTSGADTQYF.